These 11 T cell receptor beta chains were all obtained from the same sample, sequenced in a study of sequential checkpoint blockade in melanoma. Treatment indicated: randomized to nivolumab then ipilimumab (arm A) or the reverse (arm B). Repertoires were generated with immunoSEQ multiplex PCR, while TCRdb's copy carries only in-frame clones and drops some. The profile shows 4,500 to 6,000 clones, under 30% of them singletons. The sequencing used tumor tissue (inferred from file names), collected from a patient given nivolumab and ipilimumab in sequence. The receptors were sampled from a human donor with melanoma.

This clone came up many times. The gene calls are TRBV6-8 and TRBJ1-6; possible D gene TRBD1, 5 bases. V was pared by 10 bases and J by 9 bases, with 22 bases between. There are 15 residues in the CDR3. Germline V gene lookup returns CDR1 MNHGY and CDR2 SAAAGT. The CDR3 DNA is TGTGCCACCCGAGGGACGTCGGAAGGTATTTCACCCCTCCACTTT. As protein: CATRGTSEGISPLHF.

In its sample, this clone was seen a few times. J is TRBJ2-7 and V is TRBV11-3; 10 bases line up with TRBD1. This CDR3 contains 14 residues. The germline V gene encodes CDR1 SGHNT and CDR2 YENEEA. V dropped 5 bases and J dropped 9; count of bases not matched to a gene: 10. Here the CDR3 DNA reads TGTGCCAGCAGCGACTCCGGGACAGGGGAAGTGCAGTACTTC. Translating it yields CASSDSGTGEVQYF.

A few counts support this clone. The rearrangement uses TRBV28 and TRBJ2-1, with D perhaps being TRBD1 or TRBD2 (5 bases each). Germline V gene sequence: CDR1 MDHEN, CDR2 SYDVKM. The CDR3 contains 16 residues. The ends were cut back, 7 bases at V and 0 bases at J, with 16 bases in the middle. DNA for the CDR3: TGTGCCAGCACTTCTGCCGGGACGTCCTCCTACAATGAGCAGTTCTTC. It specifies CASTSAGTSSYNEQFF.

Only a few counts were recorded for this clone. The J gene is TRBJ1-2, the V gene TRBV6-8, with TRBD1 identical over 7 bases. CDR1 MNHGY and CDR2 SAAAGT come from the germline V gene. J lost 7 bases, V lost 6 bases, and 11 bases had no gene match. CDR3 length: 14 amino acids. The CDR3 here is CASRAEGQPGGYTF. The DNA for the CDR3 is TGTGCCAGCAGAGCTGAGGGACAGCCTGGTGGCTACACCTTC.

The chain combines TRBV19 with TRBJ1-2, with D unresolved. CDR1 is LNHDA and CDR2 is SQIVND in the germline V gene (reference sequence). The V and J ends lost 6 bases and 4 bases respectively, with 12 bases between them. The CDR3 has 13 residues. CDR3 sequence reads: CASSQESPYGYTF. Here the CDR3 DNA reads TGTGCCAGTAGCCAGGAATCTCCCTATGGCTACACCTTC. The variable domain in full, with the rest retrieved from reference TRBV19 and TRBJ1-2, is DGGITQSPKYLFRKEGQNVTLSCEQNLNHDAMYWYRQDPGQGLRLIYYSQIVNDFQKGDIAEGYSVSREKKESFPLTVTSAQKNPTAFYLCASSQESPYGYTFGSGTRLTVV.

The table lists this clone with a few counts. The J gene is TRBJ1-1, the V gene TRBV6-8, with D hard to call. The germline gives CDR1 MNHGY, CDR2 SAAAGT. V dropped 2 bases and J dropped 1 base, with 5 bases sitting between them. This CDR3 has 13 amino acids. The CDR3 DNA is TGTGCCAGCAGTTACAAACCGAACACTGAAGCTTTCTTT. This sequence encodes CASSYKPNTEAFF.

This clone was counted only a few times. The chain has TRBV29-1 and TRBJ2-5; 10 bases agree with TRBD2. Germline V gene sequence: CDR1 SQVTM, CDR2 ANQGSEA. The trim removed 6 bases at V and 0 bases at J, leaving 4 bases unmatched. This CDR3 spans 14 amino acids. This CDR3 is CSVRSGGYQETQYF. The CDR3 DNA sequence: TGCAGCGTCCGTAGCGGGGGGTACCAAGAGACCCAGTACTTC.

This clone has more than one count but fewer than ten. V and J are TRBV11-3 and TRBJ2-1; 11 bases align to TRBD2. There are 15 residues in the CDR3. Per the germline V gene, CDR1 is SGHNT and CDR2 is YENEEA. V shed 5 bases, J shed 5 bases, and the junction held 5 bases outside the gene matches. CDR3 loop: CASSAGLADDNEQFF. As DNA, the CDR3 is TGTGCCAGCAGCGCGGGACTAGCGGATGACAATGAGCAGTTCTTC.

The rearrangement uses TRBV6-8 and TRBJ1-2; D not certain. Deletions cut 0 bases from V and 0 bases from J, with 11 bases between. The CDR3 runs 16 residues. Germline values: CDR1 MNHGY, CDR2 SAAAGT. CDR3 residues: CASSYSSVAANYGYTF. As DNA, the CDR3 is TGTGCCAGCAGTTACTCGAGTGTAGCCGCTAACTATGGCTACACCTTC.

This clone ranks as large. This chain links TRBV6-8 with TRBJ2-2; TRBD1 agrees at 10 bases. With V trimmed by 8 bases and J by 1 base, 1 base remained unmatched. The CDR3 contains 14 residues. Germline lookup yields CDR1 MNHGY and CDR2 SAAAGT. CDR3 sequence (DNA): TGTGCCAGCTGGGACAGGGGGAACACCGGGGAGCTGTTTTTT. Its translation: CASWDRGNTGELFF.

This clone was counted a few times. V usage is TRBV6-8 and J usage is TRBJ1-2; D uncertain. Germline CDR1 and CDR2: MNHGY and SAAAGT. The CDR3 runs 15 residues. V gave up 4 bases and J gave up 5 bases, with 17 bases separating them. CDR3 sequence reads: CASSLVPRDFYGYTF. CDR3 DNA sequence: TGTGCCAGCAGTTTAGTCCCGAGGGATTTTTATGGCTACACCTTC.